The TCR beta chain under discussion was sequenced for a study of cytomegalovirus exposure and HLA in healthy donors. In the case of this clone: Antigen: not known.

Notes on the study in general: Later work showed greater clonal expansion in HLA-associated TCR beta chains than in equally common others. A missense variant in DCLRE1C was later tied to TCR beta V- and J-gene trimming. In an earlier analysis, about 90% or about 30%: the productive usage of most TCR beta V segments.

PCR involved 60 Vbeta and 13 Jbeta primers. Clones were read by immunoSEQ multiplex PCR, and TCRdb kept only the in-frame ones, dropping some. This sample has about 130,000 clones; more than 70% occur once, and the top ten carry around 4%. This CDR3 spans 16 amino acids. Unmatched junction bases numbered 12, after V lost 9 bases and J lost 2 bases. Germline V gene sequence: CDR1 LNHDA, CDR2 SQIVND (reference sequence). Material: PBMCs. The chain employs TRBV19 and TRBJ1-1; 10 nucleotides agree with TRBD1. The source of this sequence is a man aged 30 to 45 in good health and CMV-seronegative. The CDR3 nucleotides read TGTGCCAGCATAAGACAGGGGGCGACGATTAACACTGAAGCTTTCTTT. Its translation: CASIRQGATINTEAFF.